This passage covers 29 T cell receptor beta chains from one sample sequenced in a study of blood T cell repertoires in COVID-19 (dated by TCRdb to between 2020 and 2021). The library was produced with the immunoSEQ multiplex PCR assay. TCRdb obtained this table from immuneACCESS and retained in-frame rearrangements with V and J assigned. These tables miss some clones; where compared with another copy, unresolved V genes account for less than half of the shortfall, and the remainder is unexplained. Recorded for this sample are 150,000 to 180,000 clones; 83% of them occurred a single time. The ten largest clones add up to about 12% of the sample. The specimen sequenced was peripheral blood. The receptor set was obtained from a woman aged 55-69 years with COVID-19, enrolled during active disease.

The chain has TRBV7-9 and TRBJ1-1; possibly TRBD1 for D (5 bases). V lost 2 bases and J lost 1, with 14 bases in between. Germline values: CDR1 SEHNR, CDR2 FQNEAQ (reference sequence). CDR3 size: 16 residues. The CDR3 sequence: CASSLSGLEPNTEAFF. The CDR3 coding sequence is TGTGCCAGCAGCTTATCAGGGCTGGAACCGAACACTGAAGCTTTCTTT.

The CDR3 DNA sequence: TGTGCCAGCAGCTTAGGGCAGAACACTGAAGCTTTCTTT. As protein: CASSLGQNTEAFF. This chain connects TRBV7-6 to TRBJ1-1; no clear D gene. The CDR3 loop spans 13 amino acids. Per germline, CDR1 SGHVS and CDR2 FNYEAQ. Trimming took 1 base from V and 1 from J, leaving 4 bases between them.

This chain links TRBV6-5 with TRBJ2-7, with 11 bases fitting TRBD2. This CDR3 spans 16 amino acids. Unmatched junction bases numbered 8, after V lost 2 bases and J lost 5 bases. Germline assignment: CDR1 MNHEY and CDR2 SVGAGI. The CDR3 is CASSYTGLAGSHEQYF. The CDR3 DNA sequence: TGTGCCAGCAGTTACACCGGACTAGCGGGCTCTCACGAGCAGTACTTC.

The chain is built from TRBV2 and TRBJ1-5; a weak D match, TRBD1 (6 bases). The CDR3 consists of 17 residues. Germline V lookup: CDR1 SNHLY, CDR2 FYNNEI. V was pared by 4 bases and J by 2 bases, with 18 bases between. CDR3 loop: CASSGPEGGYGNQPQHF. The CDR3 nucleotides are TGTGCCAGCAGTGGACCGGAGGGGGGGTATGGCAATCAGCCCCAGCATTTT.

The chain has TRBV5-5 and TRBJ2-3, with 10 bases matching TRBD1. This CDR3 has 15 residues. Germline CDR1 is SGHKS and CDR2 is YYEKEE (reference sequence). V shed 3 bases, J shed 4 bases, and the junction held 5 bases outside the gene matches. CDR3 region: CASSSETGGADTQYF. The CDR3 DNA reads as TGTGCCAGCAGCTCGGAGACAGGGGGCGCAGATACGCAGTATTTT.

This chain links TRBV14 with TRBJ2-1; no clear D gene. Germline V gene data show CDR1 as SGHDN and CDR2 as FVKESK. The CDR3 length is 15 residues. Trimming took off 0 bases at V and 4 bases at J, with 10 bases between the two ends. CDR3 sequence reads: CASSQDGGTYNEQFF. The CDR3 region has the DNA TGTGCCAGCAGCCAAGACGGCGGCACATACAATGAGCAGTTCTTC.

This clone was detected many times. The V and J genes are TRBV5-1 and TRBJ2-7; tentative D call: TRBD1 (6 bases). Germline CDR1 SGHRS, CDR2 YFSETQ. V lost 2 bases and J 4 bases, leaving 10 bases between the germline ends. The CDR3 is 13 residues long. In DNA form, the CDR3 reads TGCGCCAGCAGCTTCCCTGACAGGTACGAGCAGTACTTC. It encodes CASSFPDRYEQYF.

The rearrangement uses TRBV3-1 (or the pseudogene TRBV3-2) and TRBJ1-5; no clear D. Germline V CDR1 and CDR2: LGHDT, YNNKEL (reference sequence). V lost 0 bases and J lost 1, with 7 bases in between. The CDR3 spans 15 residues. This chain's CDR3 is CASSQDPVSNQPQHF. As DNA, the CDR3 is TGTGCCAGCAGCCAAGATCCGGTAAGCAATCAGCCCCAGCATTTT.

The J gene is TRBJ1-1, the V gene TRBV2; TRBD1 matches 7 bases. The germline gives CDR1 SNHLY, CDR2 FYNNEI. The CDR3 has 17 amino acids. With V trimmed by 2 bases and J by 4 bases, 13 bases remained unmatched. The CDR3 sequence: CASSERRQGTASTEAFF. As DNA, the CDR3 is TGTGCCAGCAGTGAACGGAGACAGGGCACGGCGAGCACTGAAGCTTTCTTT.

The chain joins TRBV5-6 to TRBJ2-4, with TRBD2 identical over 7 bases. CDR3 length: 18 amino acids. Per the germline V gene, CDR1 is SGHDT and CDR2 is YYEEEE. The V gene end was trimmed by 0 bases and the J gene end by 0 bases; junction bases not matched to a gene: 9. The CDR3 sequence is CASSLVAGVPLAKNIQYF. CDR3 DNA: TGTGCCAGCAGCTTGGTGGCGGGGGTACCTCTAGCCAAAAACATTCAGTACTTC.

The chain recombines TRBV7-8 with TRBJ1-1, with 7 bases fitting TRBD1. V was pared by 4 bases and J by 7 bases, with 9 bases of the junction left unmatched. CDR1 is SGHVS and CDR2 is FQNEAQ in the germline V gene. The CDR3 contains 14 residues. The CDR3 DNA reads as TGTGCCAGCAGCTACCAAACCGGGACAGATGAAGCTTTCTTT. This codes for CASSYQTGTDEAFF.

J is TRBJ2-5 and V is TRBV18, with a weak D call TRBD1 (5 bases). Trimming removed 0 bases at V and 6 bases at J, with 14 bases between. The CDR3 contains 15 residues. CDR1 KGHSH and CDR2 LQKENI come from the germline V gene. CDR3 loop: CASSPPGRAPKTQYF. CDR3 bases: TGTGCCAGCTCACCACCGGGCAGGGCCCCCAAGACCCAGTACTTC. The variable domain in full, completed from reference TRBV18 and TRBJ2-5, reads NAGVMQNPRHLVRRRGQEARLRCSPMKGHSHVYWYRQLPEEGLKFMVYLQKENIIDESGMPKERFSAEFPKEGPSILRIQQVVRGDSAAYFCASSPPGRAPKTQYFGPGTRLLVL.

V usage is TRBV7-2 and J usage is TRBJ1-3; the D is unclear. V lost 1 base and J 1 base, leaving 11 bases between the germline ends. Germline CDR1 reads SGHTA; CDR2 reads FQGNSA. This CDR3 has 16 amino acids. CDR3 nucleotides: TGTGCCAGCAGCTTAGAGGAGGGTCATTCTGGAAACACCATATATTTT. As protein: CASSLEEGHSGNTIYF.

This chain links TRBV6-5 with TRBJ2-5, with a weak D call TRBD1 (6 bases). Germline CDR1 reads MNHEY; CDR2 reads SVGAGI. Between the trimmed V and J ends, which lost 6 bases and 2 bases, there was a span of 13 bases. There are 14 residues in the CDR3. CDR3: CASSIQGWQETQYF. DNA for the CDR3: TGTGCCAGCAGCATACAGGGTTGGCAAGAGACCCAGTACTTC.

The chain employs TRBV9 and TRBJ1-1, with TRBD1 matching 11 bases. The CDR3 runs to 16 residues. Germline CDR1 reads SGDLS; CDR2 reads YYNGEE. V trimming: 3 bases; J trimming: 3 bases; junction bases outside the gene matches: 7. The CDR3 DNA is TGTGCCAGCAGCGCTGGACAGGGGGCAGTTGACACTGAAGCTTTCTTT. Amino acid sequence: CASSAGQGAVDTEAFF.

The chain employs TRBV19 and TRBJ1-2; 8 bases are a match to TRBD1. V lost 3 bases to trimming and J lost 5 bases; unmatched junction nucleotides: 5. Per the germline V gene, CDR1 is LNHDA and CDR2 is SQIVND (reference sequence). The CDR3 has 14 residues. CDR3 nucleotide sequence: TGTGCCAGTAGTATCGGACAGGGAGGATATGGCTACACCTTC. Translating gives CASSIGQGGYGYTF.

The chain employs TRBV6-5 and TRBJ1-3, with D possibly being TRBD1 (6 bases). Germline CDR1 reads MNHEY; CDR2 reads SVGAGI. Trimming took 2 bases from V and 7 from J, leaving 9 bases between them. CDR3 length: 13 amino acids. CDR3 region: CASSYMGANTIYF. The CDR3 bases are TGTGCCAGCAGTTACATGGGGGCTAACACCATATATTTT.

This rearrangement joins TRBV7-3 to TRBJ1-2; 9 nucleotides align to TRBD1. Losses at the gene ends were 4 bases for V and 6 bases for J; bases not matched to a gene: 6. Germline assignment: CDR1 SGHTA and CDR2 FQGTGA. This CDR3 is 14 amino acids long. The CDR3 nucleotides are TGTGCCAGCAGCTCAGGGACAGGGTATAATGGCTACACCTTC. It codes for CASSSGTGYNGYTF.

V and J are TRBV29-1 and TRBJ1-5, with 12 bases matching TRBD1. The germline V gene encodes CDR1 SQVTM and CDR2 ANQGSEA. The length of the CDR3 is 14 residues. The V and J ends lost 7 bases and 5 bases, in that order; junction bases with no gene match: 6. CDR3 coding DNA: TGCAGCGCGCGGGACAGGGGGCCCGATCAGCCCCAGCATTTT. Translation gives CSARDRGPDQPQHF.

The J gene is TRBJ2-1, the V gene TRBV11-3; TRBD2 matches at 7 bases. The CDR3 spans 15 residues. The germline gives CDR1 SGHNT, CDR2 YENEEA. With 4 bases clipped from V and 2 bases from J, the junction kept 5 bases outside the gene matches. CDR3 residues: CASSSTGGTYNEQFF. The CDR3, as DNA: TGTGCCAGCAGCTCTACGGGGGGAACCTACAATGAGCAGTTCTTC.

The chain combines TRBV28 with TRBJ2-7; TRBD2 matches at 11 bases. After removal of 5 bases from V and 1 base from J, the junction contained 4 bases not matched to a gene. Germline-derived CDR1 and CDR2 are MDHEN and SYDVKM. The CDR3 loop spans 15 amino acids. CDR3: CASSPTSGSSYEQYV. CDR3 coding DNA: TGTGCCAGCAGTCCTACTAGCGGGAGTTCCTACGAGCAGTACGTC.

This rearrangement joins TRBV4-1 to TRBJ1-5; D uncertain. V gave up 0 bases and J gave up 7 bases, with 7 bases separating them. The CDR3 spans 13 residues. Germline V lookup: CDR1 MGHRA, CDR2 YSYEKL. The CDR3 loop reads CASSQESRQPQHF. CDR3 nucleotides: TGCGCCAGCAGCCAAGAATCTAGGCAGCCCCAGCATTTT.

The chain couples TRBV6-1 to TRBJ1-1; D is ambiguous. The V gene lost 3 bases and the J gene lost 4 bases, with 12 bases spanning the gap. Germline CDR1 MNHNS, CDR2 SASEGT. The CDR3 is 14 residues long. The CDR3 loop is CASSEGSLGTEAFF. The CDR3 DNA sequence: TGTGCCAGCAGTGAGGGGAGTCTGGGCACTGAAGCTTTCTTT.

The chain recombines TRBV6-4 with TRBJ2-2, with 9 positions matching TRBD1. V shed 6 bases and J 1 base; nucleotides not matched to a gene: 0. CDR1 is MRHNA, CDR2 SNTAGT, per germline. This CDR3 has 14 residues. CDR3 nucleotide sequence: TGTGCCAGCAGGGGACAGGGGAACACCGGGGAGCTGTTTTTT. Protein: CASRGQGNTGELFF.

This chain uses TRBV6-5 with TRBJ1-1; 7 nucleotides match TRBD1. The trim removed 7 bases at V and 8 bases at J, leaving 10 bases unmatched. In germline, CDR1 is MNHEY, CDR2 SVGAGI. CDR3 size: 13 residues. CDR3 coding DNA: TGTGCCAGCAATAACAGGGGTACTTCAGAAGCTTTCTTT. This codes for CASNNRGTSEAFF.

The chain recombines TRBV5-1 with TRBJ1-3; tentatively, D is TRBD1 (5 bases). The CDR3 length is 16 residues. Germline loops: CDR1 SGHRS, CDR2 YFSETQ. Trimming took off 4 bases at V and 0 bases at J, with 14 bases between the two ends. DNA of the CDR3: TGCGCCAGCAGCGTGGACCCGACAGCCTCTGGAAACACCATATATTTT. It codes for CASSVDPTASGNTIYF.

The V gene is TRBV6-6, the J gene TRBJ1-1, with 7 bases matching TRBD1. V was clipped by 6 bases and J by 3 bases; unmatched bases: 4. Germline-derived CDR1 and CDR2 are MNHNY and SVGAGI (reference sequence). This CDR3 is 13 amino acids long. CDR3: CASRQGIYTEAFF. CDR3 in DNA: TGTGCCAGCAGACAGGGGATATACACTGAAGCTTTCTTT.

The J gene is TRBJ2-4, the V gene TRBV14, with TRBD2 identical over 8 bases. V shed 0 bases, J shed 8 bases, and the junction held 21 bases outside the gene matches. Germline V lookup: CDR1 SGHDN, CDR2 FVKESK. The CDR3 has 20 residues. The CDR3 nucleotides are TGTGCCAGCAGCCAAGAGGGTTTTCTAGCGGGCATTTCTACGGTGTACATTCAGTACTTC. This codes for CASSQEGFLAGISTVYIQYF.

The chain has TRBV3-1 (or the pseudogene TRBV3-2) and TRBJ2-1; 11 bases are shared with TRBD2. The germline CDR1 and CDR2 sequences are LGHDT and YNNKEL (reference sequence). The CDR3 contains 16 residues. The V segment lost 6 bases and the J segment 4 bases; nucleotides outside the gene matches: 8. CDR3 sequence (DNA): TGTGCCAGCAGGCGATTAGCGGGAGGGCCTTACAATGAGCAGTTCTTC. Translation gives CASRRLAGGPYNEQFF.